The next 30 T cell receptor beta chains were all read from a single sample in a study of shared clonotypes between healthy human individuals. Method: immunoSEQ multiplex PCR; TCRdb's copy keeps in-frame clones and lacks some. The sample includes about 1 million clones, more than 65% of them seen just once. The source material was memory CD4+ T cells sorted from blood. Indicated subset: CD45RA-negative fraction. All receptors derive from a man between 18 and 35 years old in good health.

Regarding this clone: This CDR3 is also generated by other DNA sequences in the sample. This rearrangement joins TRBV18 to TRBJ2-7; a possible D gene is TRBD2 (5 bases). This CDR3 comprises 13 residues. V was clipped by 6 bases and J by 2 bases, with 11 bases between them. CDR1 is KGHSH, CDR2 LQKENI, per germline. The CDR3 here is CASSPGIAYEQYF. The CDR3 DNA sequence: TGTGCCAGCTCCCCGGGGATAGCCTACGAGCAGTACTTC. The full variable domain, with the rest looked up from reference TRBV18 and TRBJ2-7, is NAGVMQNPRHLVRRRGQEARLRCSPMKGHSHVYWYRQLPEEGLKFMVYLQKENIIDESGMPKERFSAEFPKEGPSILRIQQVVRGDSAAYFCASSPGIAYEQYFGPGTRLTVT.

The CDR3 coding sequence is TGTGCCAGCAGCTTTCAGGGAACTAACTATGGCTACACCTTC. Its translation: CASSFQGTNYGYTF. The chain employs TRBV5-4 and TRBJ1-2; TRBD1 is a possible D gene (5 bases). The V end lost 2 bases, the J end lost 0 bases, and 8 bases lay between the germline ends. In germline, CDR1 is SGHNT, CDR2 YYREEE (reference sequence). This CDR3 region has 14 residues.

The gene calls are TRBV11-3 and TRBJ2-1; TRBD1 aligns across 11 bases. From germline, CDR1 is SGHNT and CDR2 YENEEA. This CDR3 comprises 16 residues. V was pared by 5 bases and J by 4 bases, with 7 bases of the junction left unmatched. For the CDR3, the DNA is TGTGCCAGCAGCCCCCGGACAGGGGGCGGTTACAATGAGCAGTTCTTC. Translated, it gives CASSPRTGGGYNEQFF.

The rearrangement uses TRBV6-1 and TRBJ2-5; unclear D gene. V gave up 4 bases and J gave up 0 bases, with 6 bases separating them. The CDR3 contains 13 residues. Germline V gene data show CDR1 as MNHNS and CDR2 as SASEGT. The CDR3 protein is CASSVLYQETQYF. Written as DNA, the CDR3 is TGTGCCAGCAGTGTGCTGTACCAAGAGACCCAGTACTTC.

V usage is TRBV5-4 and J usage is TRBJ2-7; a possible D gene is TRBD1 (5 bases). This CDR3 is built from 14 residues. V gave up 1 base and J gave up 6 bases, with 14 bases separating them. The germline V gene has CDR1 SGHNT and CDR2 YYREEE (reference sequence). The chain's CDR3 is CASSLIQVGGEQYF. The CDR3 nucleotides read TGTGCCAGCAGCTTGATACAGGTAGGCGGCGAGCAGTACTTC.

The chain couples TRBV5-1 to TRBJ1-5; maybe TRBD1 (5 bases). CDR3 length: 15 amino acids. Germline V CDR1 and CDR2: SGHRS, YFSETQ. The germline V and J ends were trimmed by 0 bases and 7 bases, with 14 bases remaining between them. In DNA form, the CDR3 reads TGCGCCAGCAGCTTGGGGGTAGTCGAGGGGCAGCCCCAGCATTTT. Amino acid sequence: CASSLGVVEGQPQHF. Supplemented by reference TRBV5-1 and TRBJ1-5, the full variable domain reads KAGVTQTPRYLIKTRGQQVTLSCSPISGHRSVSWYQQTPGQGLQFLFEYFSETQRNKGNFPGRFSGRQFSNSRSEMNVSTLELGDSALYLCASSLGVVEGQPQHFGDGTRLSIL.

The chain combines TRBV29-1 with TRBJ2-7; D not certain. Germline CDR1 and CDR2: SQVTM and ANQGSEA. This CDR3 has 14 amino acids. V was trimmed by 4 bases and J by 0 bases, leaving 13 bases between them. CDR3 in DNA: TGCAGCGTTGGGGTTTACGGTAGCTCCTACGAGCAGTACTTC. Protein: CSVGVYGSSYEQYF.

Here the CDR3 reads CASSPPGQGADTF. Written as DNA, the CDR3 is TGTGCCAGCAGTCCGCCGGGACAGGGGGCGGACACCTTC. The chain is built from TRBV28 and TRBJ1-2, with 12 positions matching TRBD1. The CDR3 covers 13 residues. CDR1 is MDHEN, CDR2 SYDVKM, per germline. The V and J ends lost 5 bases and 12 bases, in that order; junction bases with no gene match: 7.

This clone was counted a few times. Other DNA variants within this sample encode the same CDR3. V usage is TRBV5-1 and J usage is TRBJ1-5; D is undetermined. The CDR3 runs to 13 residues. V shed 0 bases and J shed 5 bases, with 6 bases lying between them. Per germline, CDR1 SGHRS and CDR2 YFSETQ. The CDR3 coding sequence is TGCGCCAGCAGCTTGGCCCCTGATCAGCCCCAGCATTTT. This translates into CASSLAPDQPQHF.

As regards this clone: The sample has other DNA sequences that encode this CDR3 too. This chain uses TRBV5-1 with TRBJ2-3; the match to TRBD1 covers 8 bases. The germline V gene encodes CDR1 SGHRS and CDR2 YFSETQ. The CDR3 consists of 14 residues. V shed 0 bases and J 5 bases; nucleotides not matched to a gene: 2. CDR3 loop: CASSLGQGRDTQYF. The CDR3 DNA reads TGCGCCAGCAGCTTGGGACAGGGGAGAGATACGCAGTATTTT. Drawing the rest from reference TRBV5-1 and TRBJ2-3, the complete variable domain is KAGVTQTPRYLIKTRGQQVTLSCSPISGHRSVSWYQQTPGQGLQFLFEYFSETQRNKGNFPGRFSGRQFSNSRSEMNVSTLELGDSALYLCASSLGQGRDTQYFGPGTRLTVL.

V gene TRBV6-1 combines with J gene TRBJ1-1, with unresolved D. Trimming left V 6 bases short and J 2 bases short, with 10 bases between. This CDR3 has 13 amino acids. CDR1 is MNHNS and CDR2 is SASEGT in the germline V gene. This CDR3 reads CASSLMGNTEAFF. DNA for the CDR3: TGTGCCAGCAGCCTGATGGGAAACACTGAAGCTTTCTTT.

The rearrangement joins TRBV6-1 to TRBJ1-1; 7 bases agree with TRBD1. Germline trimming cut 7 bases from V and 0 bases from J; bases unmatched to any gene: 5. This CDR3 region has 14 residues. Germline CDR1 is MNHNS and CDR2 is SASEGT. CDR3 in amino acids: CASIGGQMNTEAFF. DNA of the CDR3: TGTGCCAGCATCGGGGGACAGATGAACACTGAAGCTTTCTTT.

This clone was seen more than once but under ten times. The chain is built from TRBV2 and TRBJ1-4, with 8 nucleotides matching TRBD1. Germline CDR1 SNHLY, CDR2 FYNNEI. V shed 3 bases and J 5 bases; nucleotides not matched to a gene: 5. The CDR3 totals 15 residues. The CDR3 DNA reads as TGTGCCAGCAGTGATGGACAGGGATTAAATGAAAAACTGTTTTTT. This translates into CASSDGQGLNEKLFF.

This clone was observed a few times. The CDR3 loop is CACNSKSNYGYTF. The DNA for the CDR3 is TGTGCCTGCAACAGCAAATCTAACTATGGCTACACCTTC. The chain is built from TRBV30 and TRBJ1-2, with D hard to call. This CDR3 is built from 13 residues. Germline assignment: CDR1 GTSNPN and CDR2 SVGIG (reference sequence). Trimming pared 6 bases from V and 0 bases from J, leaving 11 bases between.

This clone has a handful of counts. This sequence joins TRBV10-3 and TRBJ1-4; D call uncertain. V lost 6 bases to trimming and J lost 4 bases, with 3 bases between them. Per germline, CDR1 ENHRY and CDR2 SYGVKD. CDR3 size: 11 residues. The CDR3 loop is CAIRDNEKLFF. The CDR3 region has the DNA TGTGCCATCAGGGATAATGAAAAACTGTTTTTT.

The chain links TRBV28 to TRBJ2-7, with 10 positions matching TRBD1. Germline assignment: CDR1 MDHEN and CDR2 SYDVKM. Trimming took 5 bases from V and 4 from J; bases not matched to a gene: 8. The CDR3 totals 15 residues. The CDR3 here is CASSAYGTGDYEQYF. The CDR3 DNA follows: TGTGCCAGCAGTGCATACGGGACAGGGGATTACGAGCAGTACTTC.

This clone was picked up one time. The chain links TRBV7-9 to TRBJ2-3; TRBD1 might be the D (6 bases). V shed 5 bases and J shed 2 bases, with 14 bases lying between them. Per the germline V gene, CDR1 is SEHNR and CDR2 is FQNEAQ (reference sequence). This CDR3 has 15 amino acids. The CDR3 nucleotides read TGTGCCAGCAGCGCACCGGGACAAGTCACAGATACGCAGTATTTT. This sequence encodes CASSAPGQVTDTQYF.

The chain is built from TRBV6-1 and TRBJ2-7; D gene uncertain. CDR1 MNHNS and CDR2 SASEGT come from the germline V gene. The germline V and J ends were trimmed by 4 bases and 2 bases, with 9 bases remaining between them. The CDR3 has 13 residues. The chain's CDR3 is CASSVNTPYEQYF. CDR3 DNA sequence: TGTGCCAGCAGTGTCAACACCCCCTACGAGCAGTACTTC.

V is TRBV4-1 and J is TRBJ1-6; the D is unclear. Trimming cost V 4 bases and J 1 base, with 14 bases left between them. Germline CDR1 reads MGHRA; CDR2 reads YSYEKL. This CDR3 has 17 amino acids. CDR3 sequence: CASSLSLEASYNSPLHF. In DNA form, the CDR3 reads TGCGCCAGCAGCCTTTCCCTCGAGGCTTCCTATAATTCACCCCTCCACTTT.

The CDR3: CASKERGSSYNSPLHF. DNA of the CDR3: TGTGCCAGTAAGGAAAGGGGGAGCTCCTATAATTCACCCCTCCACTTT. The chain joins TRBV19 to TRBJ1-6; tentatively, D is TRBD1 (6 bases). Germline CDR1 LNHDA, CDR2 SQIVND (reference sequence). This CDR3 is built from 16 residues. The V gene lost 7 bases and the J gene lost 0 bases, with 13 bases spanning the gap.

A few counts support this clone. The chain uses TRBV25-1 and TRBJ1-3; D is unresolved. Germline CDR1 and CDR2: MGHDK and SYGVNS. Trimming took 1 base from V and 1 from J, leaving 8 bases between them. The CDR3 contains 15 residues. The CDR3 DNA reads as TGTGCCAGCAGTGAATCCTGGACGTCTGGAAACACCATATATTTT. Amino acid sequence: CASSESWTSGNTIYF.

The chain links TRBV2 to TRBJ2-7; D unresolved. V shed 2 bases and J shed 6 bases, with 8 bases lying between them. Germline-derived CDR1 and CDR2 are SNHLY and FYNNEI. The CDR3 is 12 amino acids. CDR3 DNA: TGTGCCAGCAGTGAATTCCCGACCGAGCAGTACTTC. Protein sequence: CASSEFPTEQYF.

This clone was seen just once. The rearrangement links TRBV11-2 to TRBJ2-7; 9 bases match TRBD2. V shed 3 bases, J shed 0 bases, and the junction held 9 bases outside the gene matches. CDR1 and CDR2 (germline): SGHAT, FQNNGV. This CDR3 is built from 17 residues. In DNA form, the CDR3 reads TGTGCCAGCAGCTTCGCGGGAGGGCATGTTTCCTCCTACGAGCAGTACTTC. Translating it yields CASSFAGGHVSSYEQYF. The full variable domain, with the rest looked up from reference TRBV11-2 and TRBJ2-7, is EAGVAQSPRYKIIEKRQSVAFWCNPISGHATLYWYQQILGQGPKLLIQFQNNGVVDDSQLPKDRFSAERLKGVDSTLKIQPAKLEDSAVYLCASSFAGGHVSSYEQYFGPGTRLTVT.

This rearrangement joins TRBV10-3 to TRBJ1-2; D perhaps matches TRBD1 (5 bases). Per the germline V gene, CDR1 is ENHRY and CDR2 is SYGVKD. This CDR3 is built from 13 residues. Trimming pared 8 bases from V and 4 bases from J, leaving 14 bases between. As DNA, the CDR3 is TGTGCCATCCGACCCGGGACCTCCTATGGCTACACCTTC. Its translation is CAIRPGTSYGYTF.

J is TRBJ1-1 and V is TRBV5-1; D ambiguous. The germline gives CDR1 SGHRS, CDR2 YFSETQ. With 2 bases removed from V and 11 bases from J, the gap between germline ends came to 13 bases. The CDR3 runs 12 residues. CDR3 sequence reads: CASSFLGMAAFF. The CDR3 DNA reads TGCGCCAGCAGCTTTCTCGGAATGGCGGCTTTCTTT. The complete variable domain, with remaining parts taken from reference TRBV5-1 and TRBJ1-1, reads KAGVTQTPRYLIKTRGQQVTLSCSPISGHRSVSWYQQTPGQGLQFLFEYFSETQRNKGNFPGRFSGRQFSNSRSEMNVSTLELGDSALYLCASSFLGMAAFFGQGTRLTVV.

The chain combines TRBV6-4 with TRBJ1-5; D perhaps matches TRBD1 (6 bases). This CDR3 has 15 residues. Germline V CDR1 and CDR2: MRHNA, SNTAGT. V was trimmed by 5 bases and J by 0 bases, leaving 11 bases between them. CDR3 region: CASSTGMDSNQPQHF. The CDR3 region has the DNA TGTGCCAGCAGTACAGGGATGGATAGCAATCAGCCCCAGCATTTT.

This rearrangement joins TRBV14 to TRBJ2-3; D is undetermined. The V and J ends lost 1 base and 3 bases respectively, with 8 bases between them. The CDR3 contains 14 residues. Germline-derived CDR1 and CDR2 are SGHDN and FVKESK. The CDR3 reads CASSQVHGTDTQYF. CDR3 nucleotide sequence: TGTGCCAGCAGCCAAGTACACGGGACAGATACGCAGTATTTT.

This clone showed up just a few times. The gene calls are TRBV30 and TRBJ1-1, with no clear D. Germline assignment: CDR1 GTSNPN and CDR2 SVGIG (reference sequence). The CDR3 contains 11 residues. V was trimmed by 3 bases and J by 7 bases, leaving 9 bases between them. The CDR3 nucleotides are TGTGCCTGGAGCCCTCGGGGTGAAGCTTTCTTT. Amino acid sequence: CAWSPRGEAFF. Full variable domain (remainder filled in from reference TRBV30 and TRBJ1-1): SQTIHQWPATLVQPVGSPLSLECTVEGTSNPNLYWYRQAAGRGLQLLFYSVGIGQISSEVPQNLSASRPQDRQFILSSKKLLLSDSGFYLCAWSPRGEAFFGQGTRLTVV.

With respect to this clone: A single base is all that separates this from a far larger clone, so a read error is likely. In the same sample, other DNA sequences code for this CDR3. The chain links TRBV25-1 to TRBJ1-1; D gene unclear. Germline CDR1 reads MGHDK; CDR2 reads SYGVNS. The CDR3 totals 11 residues. V was cut by 6 bases and J by 1 base, with 3 bases left in between. CDR3 in DNA: TGTGCCAGCAGGGGGAACACTGAAGCTTTCTTT. It specifies CASRGNTEAFF.

The chain links TRBV9 to TRBJ1-4; D call uncertain. This CDR3 contains 15 residues. Germline V gene lookup returns CDR1 SGDLS and CDR2 YYNGEE. The V gene lost 0 bases and the J gene lost 6 bases, with 12 bases spanning the gap. The CDR3 nucleotides are TGTGCCAGCAGCGTAGAAGACTTCTCCTATGAAAAACTGTTTTTT. It encodes CASSVEDFSYEKLFF. Supplemented by reference TRBV9 and TRBJ1-4, the full variable domain reads DSGVTQTPKHLITATGQRVTLRCSPRSGDLSVYWYQQSLDQGLQFLIQYYNGEERAKGNILERFSAQQFPDLHSELNLSSLELGDSALYFCASSVEDFSYEKLFFGSGTQLSVL.